The 9 T cell receptor beta chains below were found in one sample sequenced in a study of T cell changes during pregnancy in multiple sclerosis. Libraries were prepared by immunoSEQ multiplex PCR; TCRdb keeps only in-frame clonotypes and omits some of them. The data show some 100,000 clones, with around 92% seen just once and approximately 1% held by the top ten. This specimen was peripheral blood, taken before pregnancy. These receptors all come from a female donor with multiple sclerosis, enrolled in a pregnancy study.

The chain recombines TRBV6-1 with TRBJ1-1; D not resolved. CDR3 length equals 13 residues. The germline gives CDR1 MNHNS, CDR2 SASEGT. Trimming cost V 7 bases and J 0 bases, with 9 bases left between them. The DNA for the CDR3 is TGTGCCAGCATGCGGGAGATGAACACTGAAGCTTTCTTT. Its protein is CASMREMNTEAFF.

This clone appeared once. V is TRBV30 and J is TRBJ1-1; tentatively, D is TRBD1 (5 bases). Germline CDR1 and CDR2: GTSNPN and SVGIG (reference sequence). Trimming shortened V by 0 bases and J by 1 base, and 9 bases separated the two germline ends. The CDR3 is 14 residues long. The CDR3 DNA sequence: TGTGCCTGGAGTGTAAATACAGGGAACACTGAAGCTTTCTTT. Its translation: CAWSVNTGNTEAFF.

The J gene is TRBJ2-7, the V gene TRBV19, with D possibly being TRBD2 (7 bases). The V end lost 3 bases, the J end lost 2 bases, and 14 bases lay between the germline ends. The germline gives CDR1 LNHDA, CDR2 SQIVND (reference sequence). The CDR3 is 15 amino acids. The chain's CDR3 is CASSMGASGAYEQYF. For the CDR3, the DNA is TGTGCCAGTAGTATGGGGGCTAGCGGCGCCTACGAGCAGTACTTC.

This chain uses TRBV28 with TRBJ2-7, with 10 bases that match TRBD2. This CDR3 has 14 amino acids. J was trimmed by 6 bases and V by 3 bases; bases with no gene match: 5. The V gene's germline CDR1 is MDHEN and CDR2 SYDVKM. CDR3 amino acids: CASSFSGRRGEQYF. Written as DNA, the CDR3 is TGTGCCAGCAGTTTTAGCGGGAGGAGGGGCGAGCAGTACTTC.

This clone was observed a few times. The chain joins TRBV19 to TRBJ1-5, with D possibly matching TRBD1 (5 bases). The CDR3 is 14 residues long. V lost 6 bases, J lost 3 bases, and 12 bases lay in between. The germline gives CDR1 LNHDA, CDR2 SQIVND (reference sequence). The CDR3 is CASRFREVNQPQHF. CDR3 coding DNA: TGTGCCAGTAGATTCAGGGAGGTCAATCAGCCCCAGCATTTT.

The chain employs TRBV10-1 and TRBJ1-5; TRBD1 matches at 8 bases. The CDR3 has 18 residues. The germline V gene encodes CDR1 WNHNN and CDR2 SYGVQD (reference sequence). V was clipped by 3 bases and J by 0 bases; unmatched bases: 10. The CDR3 here is CASSESQGVGYSNQPQHF. CDR3 DNA: TGCGCCAGCAGTGAATCACAGGGGGTGGGGTATAGCAATCAGCCCCAGCATTTT.

The chain uses TRBV15 and TRBJ1-2; 9 positions agree with TRBD1. Per the germline V gene, CDR1 is LNHNV and CDR2 is YYDKDF (reference sequence). With V trimmed by 1 base and J by 2 bases, 2 bases remained unmatched. The CDR3 covers 15 residues. The CDR3 coding sequence is TGTGCCACCAGCAGAGGACAGGGGGTAAACTATGGCTACACCTTC. Amino acid sequence: CATSRGQGVNYGYTF. Full variable domain (rest looked up from reference TRBV15 and TRBJ1-2): DAMVIQNPRYQVTQFGKPVTLSCSQTLNHNVMYWYQQKSSQAPKLLFHYYDKDFNNEADTPDNFQSRRPNTSFCFLDIRSPGLGDTAMYLCATSRGQGVNYGYTFGSGTRLTVV.

This sequence joins TRBV4-3 and TRBJ2-3; 8 bases are shared with TRBD1. Looked up from germline, CDR1 is LGHNA and CDR2 is YSLEER. The V and J ends lost 2 bases and 5 bases, in that order; junction bases with no gene match: 6. This CDR3 comprises 15 residues. The DNA for the CDR3 is TGCGCCAGCAGCCAACAGGGGGCGCAGAAAGATACGCAGTATTTT. This translates into CASSQQGAQKDTQYF.

The V and J genes are TRBV5-1 and TRBJ2-7, with 7 bases that match TRBD1. Germline CDR1 and CDR2: SGHRS and YFSETQ. With V trimmed by 3 bases and J by 2 bases, 5 bases remained unmatched. The CDR3 has 14 residues. CDR3 region: CASSSGTAAYEQYF. The CDR3 DNA reads TGCGCCAGCAGCTCCGGGACAGCCGCCTACGAGCAGTACTTC.